The 8 T cell receptor beta chains given below trace back to one sample, sequenced in a study of T cells in narcolepsy. Profiled with immunoSEQ multiplex PCR; TCRdb holds only in-frame clones, not every one. This sample has 30,000 to 35,000 clones, with approximately 78% found just once. Sample: CD45RA- memory CD4+ T cells from PBMCs. These receptor sequences come from a human donor with narcolepsy.

About this clone itself: An end of the junction does not agree with germline; a read error may underlie this. This CDR3 is also generated by other DNA sequences in the sample. The chain recombines TRBV4-2 with TRBJ2-1; TRBD2 aligns across 10 bases. CDR3 size: 14 residues. Germline values: CDR1 LGHNA, CDR2 YNFKEQ. CDR3 sequence reads: CASSQDQREGLLLF. The CDR3 bases are TGTGCCAGCAGCCAGGATCAGCGGGAGGGCTTGCTTCTCTTC.

J is TRBJ1-3 and V is TRBV6-1, with D perhaps matching TRBD1 (6 bases). V gave up 7 bases and J gave up 4 bases, with 14 bases separating them. This CDR3 comprises 14 residues. From germline, CDR1 is MNHNS and CDR2 SASEGT. The CDR3: CASTRQAEGNTIYF. The DNA of the CDR3 is TGTGCCAGCACACGACAGGCAGAAGGAAACACCATATATTTT.

The CDR3, as DNA: TGTGCCAGCCGTCAAAAACAGGGAAGCGGATCCTACAATGAGCAGTTCTTC. Translation: CASRQKQGSGSYNEQFF. The chain links TRBV11-1 to TRBJ2-1, with D perhaps matching TRBD1 (6 bases). The CDR3 sequence is 17 residues long. Trimming left V 8 bases short and J 1 base short, with 21 bases between. Germline V gene lookup returns CDR1 SGHAT and CDR2 FQDESV (reference sequence).

The chain has TRBV4-3 and TRBJ2-1, with 7 bases that match TRBD2. This CDR3 contains 17 residues. Trimming removed 4 bases from V and 4 bases from J; junction bases left unmatched: 13. The germline V gene encodes CDR1 LGHNA and CDR2 YSLEER. CDR3 loop: CASSLTVGERGYNEQFF. CDR3 nucleotides: TGCGCCAGCAGCCTAACCGTGGGCGAGCGGGGATACAATGAGCAGTTCTTC.

J is TRBJ2-7 and V is TRBV5-6, with a tentative D call TRBD1 (5 bases). V was trimmed by 5 bases and J by 2 bases, leaving 14 bases between them. The CDR3 has 14 residues. CDR1 and CDR2 (germline): SGHDT, YYEEEE. CDR3 DNA: TGTGCCAGCAGTTACACAGGCCTCCCCTACGAGCAGTACTTC. Protein: CASSYTGLPYEQYF.

The J gene is TRBJ2-3, the V gene TRBV5-4, with TRBD2 matching 12 bases. The CDR3 extends over 16 amino acids. The germline CDR1 and CDR2 sequences are SGHNT and YYREEE (reference sequence). After removal of 4 bases from V and 4 bases from J, the junction contained 7 bases not matched to a gene. The CDR3 loop reads CASSRTSGDPADTQYF. CDR3 coding DNA: TGTGCCAGCAGCCGGACTAGCGGGGATCCTGCAGATACGCAGTATTTT.

The chain combines TRBV19 with TRBJ2-3, with D maybe TRBD1 (5 bases). From germline, CDR1 is LNHDA and CDR2 SQIVND (reference sequence). V lost 4 bases and J 2 bases, leaving 13 bases between the germline ends. The CDR3 length is 15 residues. The CDR3 here is CASSTRQSNTDTQYF. The CDR3 DNA reads as TGTGCCAGTAGTACTCGACAGTCAAACACAGATACGCAGTATTTT.

V and J are TRBV7-6 and TRBJ2-1; 12 bases map to TRBD2. With V trimmed by 3 bases and J by 4 bases, 7 bases remained unmatched. CDR3 length: 17 residues. Germline V CDR1 and CDR2: SGHVS, FNYEAQ. In DNA, the CDR3 is TGTGCCAGCAGCTTCCGACTAGCGGGGGACCCATACAATGAGCAGTTCTTC. It specifies CASSFRLAGDPYNEQFF.